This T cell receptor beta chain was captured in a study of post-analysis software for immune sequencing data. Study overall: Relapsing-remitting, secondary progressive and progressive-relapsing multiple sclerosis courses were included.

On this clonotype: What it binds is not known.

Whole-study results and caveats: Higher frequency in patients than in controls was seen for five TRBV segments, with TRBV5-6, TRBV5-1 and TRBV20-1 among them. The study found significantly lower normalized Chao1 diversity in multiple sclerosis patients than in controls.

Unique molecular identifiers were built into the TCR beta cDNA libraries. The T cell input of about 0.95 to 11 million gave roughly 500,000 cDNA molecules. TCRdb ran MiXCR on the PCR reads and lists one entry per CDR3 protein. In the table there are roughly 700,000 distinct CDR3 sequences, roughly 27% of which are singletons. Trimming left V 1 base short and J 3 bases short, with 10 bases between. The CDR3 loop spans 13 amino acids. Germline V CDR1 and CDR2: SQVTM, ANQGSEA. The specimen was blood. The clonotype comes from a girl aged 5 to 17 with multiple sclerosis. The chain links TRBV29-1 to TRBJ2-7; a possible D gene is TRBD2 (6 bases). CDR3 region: CSVEGGDDYEQYF. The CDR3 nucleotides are TGCAGCGTTGAAGGGGGGGATGACTACGAGCAGTACTTC.